Following are 18 T cell receptor beta chains from one sample sequenced in a study of blood T cell repertoires in COVID-19. Assay: immunoSEQ multiplex PCR; the TCRdb copy retains only in-frame clones and omits some. The sample comprises 200,000 to 250,000 clones, 70% to 85% of which are singletons, and around 14% rests with the top ten. Sequenced sample: peripheral blood. These receptors came from a human donor in a cohort sampled during active COVID-19.

The rearrangement links TRBV21-1 to TRBJ2-2; TRBD2 is the table's D call, not checked against the DNA. TRBV21-1 is deemed a pseudogene. This CDR3 region has 21 residues. CDR3 loop: CASSLREGWPGGCIFLGELFF. DNA for the CDR3: TGTGCCAGCAGCTTGCGGGAGGGTTGGCCCGGTGGGTGTATCTTTTTGGGGGAGCTGTTTTTT.

This chain connects TRBV6-5 to TRBJ2-1; TRBD1 matches at 8 bases. The CDR3 consists of 14 residues. J lost 7 bases, V lost 6 bases, and 8 bases had no gene match. Germline V lookup: CDR1 MNHEY, CDR2 SVGAGI. The DNA of the CDR3 is TGTGCCAGCAGACCCACCCGACAGGGGAATGAGCAGTTCTTC. It encodes CASRPTRQGNEQFF.

This clone was recorded only once. The J gene is TRBJ1-1, the V gene TRBV23-1; 7 bases are a match to TRBD1. Being an ORF, TRBV23-1 has a function that is uncertain. The junction had 7 bases not matched to a gene; V was cut back by 1 base and J by 2 bases. The CDR3 consists of 16 residues. The CDR3 region is CASSQFSDRVNTEAFF. CDR3 DNA sequence: TGCGCCAGCAGTCAATTCTCTGACAGGGTTAACACTGAAGCTTTCTTT.

DNA of the CDR3: TGTGCCAGCAGTCCTTACGGACAGGGTAGCAATCAGCCCCAGCATTTT. It encodes CASSPYGQGSNQPQHF. The V gene is TRBV28, the J gene TRBJ1-5; 8 positions agree with TRBD1. CDR1 is MDHEN, CDR2 SYDVKM, per germline. Unmatched junction bases numbered 6, after V lost 5 bases and J lost 0 bases. This CDR3 has 16 amino acids.

The V gene is TRBV7-9, the J gene TRBJ1-1, with D unclear. This CDR3 is 15 amino acids long. V was trimmed by 2 bases and J by 1 base, leaving 11 bases between them. CDR1 SEHNR and CDR2 FQNEAQ come from the germline V gene (reference sequence). Written as DNA, the CDR3 is TGTGCCAGCAGCTTACCATTCGAGGGGAACACTGAAGCTTTCTTT. This codes for CASSLPFEGNTEAFF.

CDR3 region: CASSRPGLATDEQFF. The CDR3 DNA sequence: TGTGCCAGCAGCCGCCCGGGACTAGCTACTGATGAGCAGTTCTTC. The V call is TRBV3-1 (or the pseudogene TRBV3-2), the J call TRBJ2-1; TRBD2 agrees at 9 bases. CDR3 size: 15 residues. Per the germline V gene, CDR1 is LGHDT and CDR2 is YNNKEL (reference sequence). Unmatched junction bases numbered 9, after V lost 4 bases and J lost 8 bases.

The chain uses TRBV30 and TRBJ1-5; TRBD1 matches 7 bases. CDR1 GTSNPN and CDR2 SVGIG come from the germline V gene (reference sequence). The J segment lost 4 bases and the V segment lost 3 bases, leaving 3 bases of the junction unmatched. CDR3 length: 13 residues. This CDR3 is CAWRGQKNQPQHF. DNA for the CDR3: TGTGCCTGGAGGGGACAGAAAAATCAGCCCCAGCATTTT.

The rearrangement links TRBV6-1 to TRBJ2-1; 8 bases map to TRBD2. CDR1 MNHNS and CDR2 SASEGT come from the germline V gene. The CDR3 loop spans 17 amino acids. V lost 2 bases and J lost 0; bases outside the gene matches: 6. The CDR3 bases are TGTGCCAGCAGTGAAAGTCTAGCGGGCGGCTCCTACAATGAGCAGTTCTTC. Translating it yields CASSESLAGGSYNEQFF.

The chain couples TRBV19 to TRBJ2-7, with a weak D call TRBD1 (6 bases). The V end was cut by 5 bases, the J end by 5 bases, with 13 bases between. The CDR3 sequence is 13 residues long. Looked up from germline, CDR1 is LNHDA and CDR2 is SQIVND (reference sequence). CDR3 sequence reads: CASSDRQVHEQYF. The CDR3 DNA reads TGTGCCAGTAGTGACCGACAGGTCCACGAGCAGTACTTC.

The chain combines TRBV7-2 with TRBJ2-3; 10 nucleotides match TRBD2. V lost 2 bases and J lost 6; bases outside the gene matches: 11. The germline V gene encodes CDR1 SGHTA and CDR2 FQGNSA. The CDR3 has 17 amino acids. The CDR3 region is CASSLLQGSGGGDTQYF. The CDR3 region has the DNA TGTGCCAGCAGCTTATTGCAGGGGAGCGGGGGGGGCGATACGCAGTATTTT.

The chain links TRBV4-1 to TRBJ2-5; D might be TRBD1 (6 bases). The germline CDR1 and CDR2 sequences are MGHRA and YSYEKL. The CDR3 is made up of 14 amino acids. Trimming shortened V by 4 bases and J by 5 bases, and 14 bases separated the two germline ends. CDR3 amino acids: CASSPLGQSETQYF. CDR3 coding DNA: TGCGCCAGCAGCCCTCTCGGACAGTCGGAGACCCAGTACTTC.

About this clone itself: This sample includes further DNA sequences coding for the same CDR3. This chain uses TRBV5-1 with TRBJ2-5; 9 bases are a match to TRBD2. Trimming took 5 bases from V and 2 from J; bases not matched to a gene: 4. Germline V lookup: CDR1 SGHRS, CDR2 YFSETQ. The CDR3 runs 14 residues. CDR3 DNA: TGCGCCAGCAGTTTGACTAGCGGACAAGAGACCCAGTACTTC. Protein sequence: CASSLTSGQETQYF.

This chain uses TRBV19 with TRBJ1-6, with 8 bases identical to TRBD1. Germline CDR1 LNHDA, CDR2 SQIVND (reference sequence). The J segment lost 7 bases and the V segment lost 7 bases, leaving 9 bases of the junction unmatched. This CDR3 is 15 amino acids long. The CDR3 region has the DNA TGTGCCAGTATTCCACGGACAGGGTTAAATTCACCCCTCCACTTT. Translated: CASIPRTGLNSPLHF.

The chain links TRBV6-2 or TRBV6-3 to TRBJ2-7; 11 nucleotides match TRBD2. The germline V gene encodes CDR1 MNHEY and CDR2 SVGEGT. Trimming took 4 bases from V and 3 from J; bases not matched to a gene: 5. The CDR3 has 15 residues. CDR3 residues: CASSFHTSGSYEQYF. The CDR3 DNA reads TGTGCCAGCAGTTTCCACACTAGCGGGAGCTACGAGCAGTACTTC.

The rearrangement joins TRBV5-1 to TRBJ2-7, with 8 bases matching TRBD2. The CDR3 length is 13 residues. CDR1 and CDR2 from the germline V gene are SGHRS and YFSETQ. V shed 1 base and J 5 bases; nucleotides not matched to a gene: 2. The CDR3 DNA sequence: TGCGCCAGCAGCTTGCTAGCGGGCGACGAGCAGTACTTC. Protein product: CASSLLAGDEQYF. Full variable domain (missing parts from reference TRBV5-1 and TRBJ2-7): KAGVTQTPRYLIKTRGQQVTLSCSPISGHRSVSWYQQTPGQGLQFLFEYFSETQRNKGNFPGRFSGRQFSNSRSEMNVSTLELGDSALYLCASSLLAGDEQYFGPGTRLTVT.

On this clone: The identical CDR3 is also encoded by other nucleotide sequences in the sample. The chain uses TRBV18 and TRBJ2-5; weak D call: TRBD1 (5 bases). From germline, CDR1 is KGHSH and CDR2 LQKENI. The CDR3 spans 14 residues. Trimming removed 6 bases from V and 1 base from J, with 12 bases in between. The DNA for the CDR3 is TGTGCCAGCTCCCCTCAGGGTGGCCAAGAGACCCAGTACTTC. Amino acid sequence: CASSPQGGQETQYF.

The chain recombines TRBV29-1 with TRBJ2-5; perhaps TRBD1 as D (6 bases). Looked up from germline, CDR1 is SQVTM and CDR2 is ANQGSEA. Trimming shortened V by 4 bases and J by 2 bases, and 11 bases separated the two germline ends. This CDR3 has 13 residues. The CDR3 DNA reads TGCAGCGTTGGGCAGGGGCCACAAGAGACCCAGTACTTC. It yields the protein CSVGQGPQETQYF.

The CDR3 spells CASRVIGESYNEQFF. The DNA of the CDR3 is TGTGCCAGCAGAGTAATCGGGGAGTCTTACAATGAGCAGTTCTTC. The chain couples TRBV28 to TRBJ2-1, with TRBD2 as a possible D gene (5 bases). Germline CDR1 MDHEN, CDR2 SYDVKM. The CDR3 is 15 residues long. Between the trimmed V and J ends, which lost 6 bases and 4 bases, there was a span of 16 bases.